In its sample, the clone carrying this T cell receptor (beta chain) was seen many times. There were TCR beta CDR3 regions amplified from RNA transcripts. The HTBI primer set was used in a first-round RT-PCR of the TCR CDR3. MiXCR, applied by TCRdb to the multiplex PCR reads, yields one record per CDR3 protein. This repertoire shows about 560,000 distinct CDR3 sequences, 16% found once; its top ten account for 15% to 20%. The CDR3 has 15 amino acids. Germline assignment: CDR1 MDHEN and CDR2 SYDVKM. Trimming removed 3 bases from V and 5 bases from J, with 15 bases in between. The sample comes from a study of T cells in Graves' hyperthyroidism and ophthalmopathy.

Material for sequencing was blood. The sequence derives from a young woman with Graves' hyperthyroidism. The chain is built from TRBV28 and TRBJ2-3; D may be TRBD1 (5 bases). The CDR3 spells CASSFAGKGGDTQYF. The CDR3 region has the DNA TGTGCCAGCAGTTTCGCAGGGAAGGGTGGAGATACGCAGTATTTT.